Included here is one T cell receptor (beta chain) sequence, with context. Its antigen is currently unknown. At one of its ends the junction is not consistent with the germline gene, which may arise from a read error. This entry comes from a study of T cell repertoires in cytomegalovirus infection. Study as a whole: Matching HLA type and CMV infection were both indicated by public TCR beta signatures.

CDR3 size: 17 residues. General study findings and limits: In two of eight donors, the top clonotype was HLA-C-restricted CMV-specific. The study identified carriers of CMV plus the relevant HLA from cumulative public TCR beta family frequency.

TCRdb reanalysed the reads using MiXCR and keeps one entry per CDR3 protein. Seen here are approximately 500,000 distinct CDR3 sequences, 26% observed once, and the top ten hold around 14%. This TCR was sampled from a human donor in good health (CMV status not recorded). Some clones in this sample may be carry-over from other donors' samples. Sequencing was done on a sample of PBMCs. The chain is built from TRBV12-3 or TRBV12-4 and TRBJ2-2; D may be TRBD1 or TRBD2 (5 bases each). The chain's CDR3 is CASSLGGTGANTGELLF. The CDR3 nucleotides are TGTGCCAGCAGTTTAGGGGGGACGGGCGCGAACACCGGGGAGCTGTTGTTT.